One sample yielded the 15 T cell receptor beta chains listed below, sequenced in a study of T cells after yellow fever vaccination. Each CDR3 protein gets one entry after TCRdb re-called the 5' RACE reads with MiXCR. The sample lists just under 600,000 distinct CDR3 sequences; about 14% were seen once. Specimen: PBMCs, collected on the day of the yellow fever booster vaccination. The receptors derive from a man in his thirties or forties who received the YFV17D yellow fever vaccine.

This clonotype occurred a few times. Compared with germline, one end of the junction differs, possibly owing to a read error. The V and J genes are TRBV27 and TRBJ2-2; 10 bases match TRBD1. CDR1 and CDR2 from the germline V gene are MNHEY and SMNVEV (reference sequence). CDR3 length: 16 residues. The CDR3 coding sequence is TGTGCCAGCAGATTATCCTGGACAGGGGGAGCCGGGGAGCTGTTTTTT. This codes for CASRLSWTGGAGELFF.

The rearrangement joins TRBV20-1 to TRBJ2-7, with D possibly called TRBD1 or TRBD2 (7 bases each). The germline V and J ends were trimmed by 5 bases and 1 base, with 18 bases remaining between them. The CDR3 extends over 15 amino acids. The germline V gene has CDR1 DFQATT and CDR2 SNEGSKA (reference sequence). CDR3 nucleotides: TGCAGTGCTCCCAGGGGGGAGGGCCCTTCCTACGAGCAGTACTTC. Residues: CSAPRGEGPSYEQYF.

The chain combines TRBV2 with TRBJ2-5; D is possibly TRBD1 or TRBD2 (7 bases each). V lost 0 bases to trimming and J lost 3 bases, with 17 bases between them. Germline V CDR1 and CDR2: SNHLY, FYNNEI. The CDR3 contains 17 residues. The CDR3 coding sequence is TGTGCCAGCAGTGAAGCGTTTCCAGGGGGGGGAAAAGAGACCCAGTACTTC. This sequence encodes CASSEAFPGGGKETQYF.

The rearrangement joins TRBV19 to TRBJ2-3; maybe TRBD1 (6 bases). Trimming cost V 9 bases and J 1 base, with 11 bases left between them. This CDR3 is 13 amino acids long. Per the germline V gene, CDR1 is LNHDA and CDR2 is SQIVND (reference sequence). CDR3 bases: TGTGCCAGGGCGGACAGACGCACAGATACGCAGTATTTT. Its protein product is CARADRRTDTQYF.

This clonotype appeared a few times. The CDR3 DNA reads as TGTGCCAGCAGTGATATGTCGGTACGGGAGACCCAGTACTTC. Its protein is CASSDMSVRETQYF. V usage is TRBV25-1 and J usage is TRBJ2-5, with D uncertain. V was cut by 3 bases and J by 5 bases, with 13 bases left in between. The V gene's germline CDR1 is MGHDK and CDR2 SYGVNS. The CDR3 loop spans 14 amino acids.

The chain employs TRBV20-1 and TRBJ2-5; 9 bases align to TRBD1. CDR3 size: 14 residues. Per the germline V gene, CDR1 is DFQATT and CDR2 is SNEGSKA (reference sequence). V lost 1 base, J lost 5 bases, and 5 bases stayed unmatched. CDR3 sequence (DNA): TGCAGTGCTAGAGGGACAGGGGTGGTGGAGACCCAGTACTTC. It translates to CSARGTGVVETQYF.

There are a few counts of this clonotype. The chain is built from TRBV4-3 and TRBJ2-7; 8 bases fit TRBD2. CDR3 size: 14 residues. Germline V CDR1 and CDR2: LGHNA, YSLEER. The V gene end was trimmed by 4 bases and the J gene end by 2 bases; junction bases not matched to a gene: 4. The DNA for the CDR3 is TGCGCCAGCAGCCGCGGGACTAGGACCTACGAGCAGTACTTC. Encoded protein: CASSRGTRTYEQYF.

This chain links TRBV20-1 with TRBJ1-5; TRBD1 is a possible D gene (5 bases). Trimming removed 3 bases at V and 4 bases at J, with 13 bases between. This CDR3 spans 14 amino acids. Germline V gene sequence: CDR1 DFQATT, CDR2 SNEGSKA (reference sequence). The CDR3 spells CSARTGTLNQPQHF. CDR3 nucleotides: TGCAGTGCTAGGACCGGGACTTTAAATCAGCCCCAGCATTTT.

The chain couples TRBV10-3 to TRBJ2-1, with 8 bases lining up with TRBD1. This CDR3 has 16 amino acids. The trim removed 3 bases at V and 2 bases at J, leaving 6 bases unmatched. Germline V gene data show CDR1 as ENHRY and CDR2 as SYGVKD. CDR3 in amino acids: CAISDQDRAAYNEQFF. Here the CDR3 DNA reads TGTGCCATCAGTGACCAGGACAGGGCGGCCTACAATGAGCAGTTCTTC.

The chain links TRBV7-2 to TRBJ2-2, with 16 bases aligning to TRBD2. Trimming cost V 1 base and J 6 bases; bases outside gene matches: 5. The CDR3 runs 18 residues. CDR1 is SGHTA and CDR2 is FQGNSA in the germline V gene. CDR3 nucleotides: TGTGCCAGCAGCTTAGTCGCCGGGACTAGCGGGAGGGCCGGGGAGCTGTTTTTT. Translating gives CASSLVAGTSGRAGELFF.

CDR3: CATVRETGETYNEQFF. Written as DNA, the CDR3 is TGTGCCACAGTTCGTGAGACAGGAGAAACCTACAATGAGCAGTTCTTC. The J gene is TRBJ2-1, the V gene TRBV25-1, with TRBD1 as a possible D gene (6 bases). The CDR3 loop spans 16 amino acids. Per the germline V gene, CDR1 is MGHDK and CDR2 is SYGVNS. V shed 10 bases and J shed 2 bases, with 21 bases lying between them.

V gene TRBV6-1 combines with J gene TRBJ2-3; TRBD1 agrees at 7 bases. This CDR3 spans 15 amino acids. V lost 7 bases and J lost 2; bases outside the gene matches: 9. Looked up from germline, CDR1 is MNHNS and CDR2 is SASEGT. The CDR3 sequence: CASKERDSYTDTQYF. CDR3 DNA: TGTGCCAGCAAGGAAAGGGACAGCTACACAGATACGCAGTATTTT.

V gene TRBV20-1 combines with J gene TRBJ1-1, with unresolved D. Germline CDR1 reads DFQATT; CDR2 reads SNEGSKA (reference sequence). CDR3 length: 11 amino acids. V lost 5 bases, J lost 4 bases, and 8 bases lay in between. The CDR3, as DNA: TGCAGTGCTGTTGACGCCACTGAAGCTTTCTTT. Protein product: CSAVDATEAFF.

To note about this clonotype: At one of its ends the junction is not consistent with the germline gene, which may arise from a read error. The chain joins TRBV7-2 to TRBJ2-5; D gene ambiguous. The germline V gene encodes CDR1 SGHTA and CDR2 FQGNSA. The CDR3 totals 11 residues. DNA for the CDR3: TGTGCCAGCAGTTTAGCAGGTACCCAGTACTTC. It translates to CASSLAGTQYF.

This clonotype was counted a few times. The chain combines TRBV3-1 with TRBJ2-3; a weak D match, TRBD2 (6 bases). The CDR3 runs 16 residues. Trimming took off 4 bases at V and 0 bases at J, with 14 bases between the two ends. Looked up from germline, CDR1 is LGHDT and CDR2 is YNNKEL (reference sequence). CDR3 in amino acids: CASSPREQPSTDTQYF. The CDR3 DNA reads TGTGCCAGCAGCCCCCGGGAGCAGCCTAGCACAGATACGCAGTATTTT.